This T cell receptor (beta chain) was retrieved from a study of T cell changes during pregnancy in multiple sclerosis. Clones were sequenced by immunoSEQ multiplex PCR, and TCRdb holds only the in-frame ones, with some missing. The data contain fewer than 50,000 clones, 90% to 95% of them singletons. Germline CDR1 SNHLY, CDR2 FYNNEI. The CDR3 has 11 amino acids. The V gene lost 8 bases and the J gene lost 9 bases, with 13 bases spanning the gap. The chain uses TRBV2 and TRBJ1-1; maybe TRBD1 (5 bases). Source: CD8+ T cells from peripheral blood mononuclear cells, taken before pregnancy. The source is a female donor with multiple sclerosis, enrolled in a pregnancy study. Here the CDR3 reads CASPDSLKAFF. The CDR3, as DNA: TGTGCCAGCCCAGACAGTTTAAAAGCTTTCTTT.